This T cell receptor (beta chain) came from a study of T cell repertoires in cytomegalovirus infection. Background on the study: The study used recently identified HLA-C-restricted and well-studied HLA-B-restricted CMV epitopes. Matching HLA type, along with CMV infection, was indicated by public TCR beta signatures.

Deletions cut 3 bases from V and 1 base from J, with 7 bases between. Germline CDR1 reads MNHNS; CDR2 reads SASEGT. This CDR3 comprises 14 residues. TCRdb reanalysed the reads using MiXCR and keeps one entry per CDR3 protein. This sample yields about 340,000 distinct CDR3 sequences, of which approximately 32% are seen a single time; around 20% belongs to the top ten. This clonotype was picked up a small number of times. Its cognate antigen is unknown. Study-wide findings and caveats: Dominating the ex vivo response were HLA-C-restricted CMV-specific TCR beta clonotypes. Summed frequency of public TCR beta families distinguished CMV carriers with the relevant HLA.

The sequence came from a human donor in good health (CMV status not recorded). Some clones in this sample may be carry-over from other donors' samples. The genes are TRBV6-1 and TRBJ1-5, with D possibly being TRBD1 (5 bases). This specimen consisted of cultured PBMCs, obtained from culture after CMV antigen stimulation. In DNA, the CDR3 is TGTGCCAGCAGTGAGGGGCAGAGCAATCAGCCCCAGCATTTT. It encodes CASSEGQSNQPQHF.